The rows below give T cell receptor beta chains drawn from one sample of a study of cytomegalovirus exposure and HLA in healthy donors. Sequencing used immunoSEQ multiplex PCR; TCRdb keeps in-frame clones, though not all of them. The sample holds over 75,000 clones; over 75% are singletons and the top ten take about 7%. Sequencing was done on a sample of PBMCs. Receptor source: a man in his fifties in good health and CMV-seropositive. Each CDR3 is given with its conserved first and last residue. A D gene is named only where the DNA matches it firmly. Clone size is given for some rows only: seen once, a few or many times, or a class if the clone is expanded.

size | J | length | V | D | CDR3 | DNA
. | TRBJ1-6 | 14 | TRBV11-2 | . | CASSSSGVDSPLHF | TGTGCCAGCAGCTCCTCAGGGGTGGACTCACCCCTCCACTTT
. | TRBJ1-1 | 14 | TRBV5-6 | TRBD1 | CASSPTDRGRRAFF | TGTGCCAGCAGCCCTACGGACAGGGGGCGCCGAGCTTTCTTT
. | TRBJ1-6 | 17 | TRBV4-1 | TRBD1 | CASSQGGTDIRWSPLHF | TGCGCCAGCAGCCAAGGCGGGACAGACATCAGGTGGTCACCCCTCCACTTT
once | TRBJ1-5 | 16 | TRBV7-8 | . | CASSFRTGFSNQPQHF | TGTGCCAGCAGCTTCCGTACGGGGTTTAGCAATCAGCCCCAGCATTTT
. | TRBJ2-4 | 14 | TRBV2 | TRBD1 | CASGGQGNLNIQYF | TGTGCCAGCGGAGGACAGGGGAATTTGAACATTCAGTACTTC
once | TRBJ2-6 | 17 | TRBV7-8 | . | CASSSNRLSSGANVLTF | TGTGCCAGCAGTTCAAACAGGCTAAGCTCTGGGGCCAACGTCCTGACTTTC
. | TRBJ2-1 | 13 | TRBV19 | . | CASSTSPYNEQFF | TGTGCCAGTAGTACTAGCCCCTACAATGAGCAGTTCTTC
. | TRBJ1-2 | 13 | TRBV6-5 | . | CASSFRQDGNNTF | TGTGCCAGCAGTTTCCGACAGGACGGGAATAACACCTTC
. | TRBJ1-2 | 16 | TRBV11-3 | . | CASSHRWGQTDYGYTF | TGTGCCAGCAGCCACCGGTGGGGGCAAACAGACTATGGCTACACCTTC
. | TRBJ2-1 | 15 | TRBV5-1 | TRBD2 | CASSLASGGRNEQFF | TGCGCCAGCAGCTTGGCTAGCGGGGGGCGGAATGAGCAGTTCTTC
. | TRBJ1-5 | 16 | TRBV7-9 | TRBD1 | CASSLGQGYSNQPQHF | TGTGCCAGCAGCTTAGGACAGGGTTATAGCAATCAGCCCCAGCATTTT
few | TRBJ1-1 | 15 | TRBV9 | . | CASSPEGRGGTEAFF | TGTGCCAGCAGCCCCGAGGGGAGGGGCGGCACTGAAGCTTTCTTT
few | TRBJ1-4 | 15 | TRBV4-1 | TRBD1 | CASSQGQGFNEKLFF | TGCGCCAGCAGCCAAGGACAGGGGTTTAATGAAAAACTGTTTTTT
. | TRBJ2-3 | 14 | TRBV6-5 | TRBD2 | CASSYLAGEYTQYF | TGTGCCAGCAGTTACCTAGCGGGGGAGTATACGCAGTATTTT
. | TRBJ1-2 | 13 | TRBV29-1 | . | CSVALGQNYGHTF | TGCAGCGTTGCTCTAGGACAGAACTATGGCCACACCTTC
. | TRBJ2-5 | 16 | TRBV4-1 | . | CASSQDASGPQETQYF | TGCGCCAGCAGCCAAGATGCGAGCGGGCCCCAAGAGACCCAGTACTTC
. | TRBJ2-3 | 16 | TRBV7-3 | . | CASSRWTDLSTDTQYF | TGTGCCAGCAGCCGGTGGACTGACCTAAGCACAGATACGCAGTATTTT
. | TRBJ2-2 | 15 | TRBV19 | . | CASSSNQEGVGELFF | TGTGCCAGTAGTTCGAACCAAGAGGGGGTCGGGGAGCTGTTTTTT
. | TRBJ2-1 | 16 | TRBV12-5 | TRBD2 | CASGPGTSGGAGEQFF | TGTGCTAGTGGTCCGGGGACTAGCGGGGGGGCAGGTGAGCAGTTCTTC
. | TRBJ1-4 | 15 | TRBV7-6 | . | CASSLTGLPNEKLFF | TGTGCCAGCAGCTTAACGGGTCTACCTAATGAAAAACTGTTTTTT